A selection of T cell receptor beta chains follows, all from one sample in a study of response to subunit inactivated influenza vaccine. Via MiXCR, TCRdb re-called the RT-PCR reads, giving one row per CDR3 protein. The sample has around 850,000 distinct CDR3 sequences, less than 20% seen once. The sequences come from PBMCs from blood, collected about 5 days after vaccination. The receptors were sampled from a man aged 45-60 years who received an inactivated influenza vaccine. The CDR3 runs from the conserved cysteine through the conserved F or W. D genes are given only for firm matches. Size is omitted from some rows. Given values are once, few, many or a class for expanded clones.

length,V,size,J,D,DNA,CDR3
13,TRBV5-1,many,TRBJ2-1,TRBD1,TGCGCCAGCAGCCCAGGGGGCTCCGATGAGCAGTTCTTC,CASSPGGSDEQFF
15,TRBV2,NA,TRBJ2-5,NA,TGTGCCAGCAGTGATTTAAACCGGGAGCAAGAGACCCAGTACTTC,CASSDLNREQETQYF
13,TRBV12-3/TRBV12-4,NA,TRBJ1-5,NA,TGTGCCAGCAGTAGACAGCCTGATCAGCCCCAGCATTTT,CASSRQPDQPQHF
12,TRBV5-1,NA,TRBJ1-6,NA,TGCGCCAGCACCACAGGGAATTCACCCCTCCACTTT,CASTTGNSPLHF
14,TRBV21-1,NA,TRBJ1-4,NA,TGTGCCAGCAGCTCAGGGCGGCGAGGGGAAAAACTGTTTTTT,CASSSGRRGEKLFF
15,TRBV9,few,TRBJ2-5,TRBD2,TGTGCCAGCACCCCCGGGGGACTAGCATCCGAGACCCAGTACTTC,CASTPGGLASETQYF
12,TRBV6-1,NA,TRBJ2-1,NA,TGTGCCAGCAGAGATACAGGGAGGAAGCAGTTCTTC,CASRDTGRKQFF
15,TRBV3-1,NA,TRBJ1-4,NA,TGTGCCAGCAGCCAAGATTGGAGTCGCGAAGGGAGGCTGTTTTTT,CASSQDWSREGRLFF
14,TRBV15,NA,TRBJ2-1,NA,TGTGCCACCAGCAGAGATAAAAGGCTCAATGAGCAGTTCTTC,CATSRDKRLNEQFF
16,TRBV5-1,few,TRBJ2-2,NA,TGCGCCAGCAGCACCCCGGGAGCGGCGAACACCGGGGAGCTGTTTTTT,CASSTPGAANTGELFF
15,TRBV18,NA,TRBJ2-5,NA,TGTGCCAGCTCAACCTTTGGCCGAAACCAAGAGACCCAGTACTTC,CASSTFGRNQETQYF
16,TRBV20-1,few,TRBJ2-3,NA,TGCAGTGCTAGAGATGGAAGCGCTTCAGCCACAGATACGCAGTATTTT,CSARDGSASATDTQYF
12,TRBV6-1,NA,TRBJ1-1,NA,TGTGCCAGCAGTGGGGGGATTACTGAAGCTTTCTTT,CASSGGITEAFF
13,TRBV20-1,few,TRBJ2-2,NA,TGCAGTGCTATCCCAGGGAATGGCGGGGAGCTGTTTTTT,CSAIPGNGGELFF
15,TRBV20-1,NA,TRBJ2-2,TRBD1,TGCAGTGCCTCCCGGGACAGGGGAAGCTCCGGGGAGCTGTTTTTT,CSASRDRGSSGELFF
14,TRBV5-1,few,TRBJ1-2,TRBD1,TGCGCCAGCAGCCGGACAGGGGATGACTATGGCTACACCTTC,CASSRTGDDYGYTF
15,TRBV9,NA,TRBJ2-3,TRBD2,TGTGCCAGCAGCGTAGAACTAGCGGGGGCAGATACGCAGTATTTT,CASSVELAGADTQYF
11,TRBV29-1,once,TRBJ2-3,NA,TGCAGCGTTGAGGGATCAGGCATGCGGTATTTT,CSVEGSGMRYF
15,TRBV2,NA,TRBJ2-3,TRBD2,TGTGCCAGCAGCGGGACTAGTTGGAACACAGATACGCAGTATTTT,CASSGTSWNTDTQYF
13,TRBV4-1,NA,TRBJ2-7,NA,TGCGCCAGCAGCCATGGACCTTCCTACGAGCAGTACTTC,CASSHGPSYEQYF
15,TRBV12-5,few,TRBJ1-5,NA,TGTGCTAGTGGGCCCGAAGGGATGCAGAATCAGCCCCAGCATTTT,CASGPEGMQNQPQHF
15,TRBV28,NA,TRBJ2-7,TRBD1,TGTGCCATCACGTCGACAGGGATAGACTCCTACGAGCAGTACTTC,CAITSTGIDSYEQYF
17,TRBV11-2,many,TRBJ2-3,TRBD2,TGTGCCAGCAGCTTAGTTCTGCTAGCGGGGAGCACAGATACGCAGTATTTT,CASSLVLLAGSTDTQYF
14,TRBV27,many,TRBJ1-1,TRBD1,TGTGCCAGCACCGGGACAGGAGTGAACACTGAAGCTTTCTTT,CASTGTGVNTEAFF
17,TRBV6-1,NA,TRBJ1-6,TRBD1,TGTGCCAGCAGTGGGACAGGGATCCGCTCCTATAATTCACCCCTCCACTTT,CASSGTGIRSYNSPLHF
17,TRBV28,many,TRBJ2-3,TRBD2,TGTGCCAGCAGTTTATCACTAGCGGGAGTTCAAACAGATACGCAGTATTTT,CASSLSLAGVQTDTQYF
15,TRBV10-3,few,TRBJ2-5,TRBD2,TGTGCCATCAGTGAGGAGCTAGCGGGGGGAGAGACCCAGTACTTC,CAISEELAGGETQYF
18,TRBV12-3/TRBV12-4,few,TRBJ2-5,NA,TGTGCCAGCAGTTTACTCTTTACGGGGCAGGGTAAGGGAGAGACCCAGTACTTC,CASSLLFTGQGKGETQYF
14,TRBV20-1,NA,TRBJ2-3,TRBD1,TGCAGTGCTCGAAGGACAGGGGGCTTAGATACGCAGTATTTT,CSARRTGGLDTQYF
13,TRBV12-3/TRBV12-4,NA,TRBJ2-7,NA,TGTGCCAGCAGCCTGGGTGGAGCGTCTGAGCAGTACTTC,CASSLGGASEQYF
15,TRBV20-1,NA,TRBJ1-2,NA,TGCAGTGCTAGGGATAAGACCGGGGCAAACTATGGCTACACCTTC,CSARDKTGANYGYTF
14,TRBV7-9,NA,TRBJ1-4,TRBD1,TGTGCCAGCAGCTCGGGACAGGGGGCGGAAAAACTGTTTTTT,CASSSGQGAEKLFF
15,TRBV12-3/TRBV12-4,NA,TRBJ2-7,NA,TGTGCCAGCAGTCCCGCCTGGACAGATTTTGGCGAGCAGTACTTC,CASSPAWTDFGEQYF
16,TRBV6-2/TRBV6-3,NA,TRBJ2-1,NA,TGTGCCAGCAGTTACCGGACAGTCAAGGGTAGCAATGAGCAGTTCTTC,CASSYRTVKGSNEQFF
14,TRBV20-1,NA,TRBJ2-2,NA,TGCAGTGCTAGAGATATTTTAGGAACCGGGGAGCTGTTTTTT,CSARDILGTGELFF
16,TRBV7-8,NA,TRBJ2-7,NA,TGTGCCAGCAGCTCACAGGACTCGACGGGCGCGTACGAGCAGTACTTC,CASSSQDSTGAYEQYF
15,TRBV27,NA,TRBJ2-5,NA,TGTGCCAGCAAAAACTTCTTTGCAGGAGAAGAGACCCAGTACTTC,CASKNFFAGEETQYF
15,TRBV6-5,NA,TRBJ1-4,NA,TGTGCCAGCAGTTATTATTTGGCAACTAATGAAAAACTGTTTTTT,CASSYYLATNEKLFF
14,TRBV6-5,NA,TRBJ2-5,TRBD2,TGTGCCAGCAGTTACTCTACGGGGGGGGAGACCCAGTACTTC,CASSYSTGGETQYF
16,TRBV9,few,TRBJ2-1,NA,TGTGCCAGCAGCGTAGTCGGGAGCGTATCATCCAATGAGCAGTTCTTC,CASSVVGSVSSNEQFF
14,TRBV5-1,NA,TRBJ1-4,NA,TGCGCCAGCAGCCGTACAGGAGCTAATGAAAAACTGTTTTTT,CASSRTGANEKLFF
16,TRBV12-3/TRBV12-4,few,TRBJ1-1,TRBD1,TGTGCCAGCAGGGCAGCCGCGGGACAGACGAACACTGAAGCTTTCTTT,CASRAAAGQTNTEAFF
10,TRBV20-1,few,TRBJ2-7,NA,TGCAGTGCTAGCGGCTACGAGCAGTACTTC,CSASGYEQYF
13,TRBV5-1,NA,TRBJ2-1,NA,TGCGCCAGCAGCTTTCGTTGGTTTAATGAGCAGTTCTTC,CASSFRWFNEQFF
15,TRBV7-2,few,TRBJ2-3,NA,TGTGCCAGCAGCTTACGGGCCAAAGGCACAGATACGCAGTATTTT,CASSLRAKGTDTQYF
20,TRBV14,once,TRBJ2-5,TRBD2,TGTGCCAGCAGCCGCAAAACCGGGACTAGCGGGACACTCTTCCAAGAGACCCAGTACTTC,CASSRKTGTSGTLFQETQYF
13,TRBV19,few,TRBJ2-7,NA,TGTGCCAGTAGTATTACAAGCTTTTACGAGCAGTACTTC,CASSITSFYEQYF
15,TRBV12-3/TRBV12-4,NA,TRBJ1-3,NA,TGTGCCAGCAGTTTAGAGCGGGCATCTGGAAACACCATATATTTT,CASSLERASGNTIYF